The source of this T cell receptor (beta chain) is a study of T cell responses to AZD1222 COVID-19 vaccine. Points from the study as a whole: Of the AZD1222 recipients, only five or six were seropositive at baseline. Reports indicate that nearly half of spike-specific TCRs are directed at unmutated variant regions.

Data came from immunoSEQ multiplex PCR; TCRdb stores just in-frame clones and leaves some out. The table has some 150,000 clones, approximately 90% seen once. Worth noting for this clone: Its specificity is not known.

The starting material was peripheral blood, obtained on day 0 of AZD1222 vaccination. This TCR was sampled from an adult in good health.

The CDR3, as DNA: TGTGCCAGCAGTAGGACTAGCGGGAGTTTTCTGTATGAGCAGTTCTTC. Protein sequence: CASSRTSGSFLYEQFF. V is TRBV27 and J is TRBJ2-1, with 13 bases matching TRBD2. The V gene end was trimmed by 5 bases and the J gene end by 8 bases; junction bases not matched to a gene: 9. CDR1 and CDR2 (germline): MNHEY, SMNVEV (reference sequence). CDR3 length equals 16 residues.